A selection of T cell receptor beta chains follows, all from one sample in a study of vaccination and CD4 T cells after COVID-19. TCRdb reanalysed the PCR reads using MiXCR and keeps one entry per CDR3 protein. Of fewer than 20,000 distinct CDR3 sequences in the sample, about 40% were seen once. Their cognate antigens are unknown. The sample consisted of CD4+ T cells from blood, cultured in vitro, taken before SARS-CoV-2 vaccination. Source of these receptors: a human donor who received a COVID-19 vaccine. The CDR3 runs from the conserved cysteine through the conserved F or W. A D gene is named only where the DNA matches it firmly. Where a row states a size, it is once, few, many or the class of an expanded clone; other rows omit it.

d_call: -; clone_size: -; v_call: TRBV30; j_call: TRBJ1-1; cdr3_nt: TGTGCCTGGAGTAGGGAGAACACTGAAGCTTTCTTT; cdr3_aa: CAWSRENTEAFF
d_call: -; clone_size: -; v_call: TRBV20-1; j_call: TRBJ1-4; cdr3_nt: TGCAGTGCTAGAACGGGGGGTGAAAAACTGTTTTTT; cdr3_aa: CSARTGGEKLFF
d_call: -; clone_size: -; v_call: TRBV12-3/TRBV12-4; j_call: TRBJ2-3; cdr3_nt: TGTGCCAGCAGTTTCATAGGGGATACGCAGTATTTT; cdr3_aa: CASSFIGDTQYF
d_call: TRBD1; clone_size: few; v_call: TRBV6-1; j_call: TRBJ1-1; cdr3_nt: TGTGCCAGCCGGCAGGGGGCAGACACTGAAGCTTTCTTT; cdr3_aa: CASRQGADTEAFF
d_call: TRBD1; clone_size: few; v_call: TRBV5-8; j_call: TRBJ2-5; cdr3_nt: TGTGCCAGCAGCTCATTCCGGGACAGCCAAGAGACCCAGTACTTC; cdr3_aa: CASSSFRDSQETQYF
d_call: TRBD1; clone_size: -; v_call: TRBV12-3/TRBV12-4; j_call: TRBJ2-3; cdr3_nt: TGTGCCAGCAGTCCCGGGACAGTCAAACCTAGCACAGATACGCAGTATTTT; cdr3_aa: CASSPGTVKPSTDTQYF
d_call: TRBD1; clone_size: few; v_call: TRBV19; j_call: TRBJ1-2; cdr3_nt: TGTGCCAGTAGTATCTCTTACAGGGGTAATGGCTACACCTTC; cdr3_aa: CASSISYRGNGYTF
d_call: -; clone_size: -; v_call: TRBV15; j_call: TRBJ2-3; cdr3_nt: TGTGCCACCAGCAGAGATCAAGCAGATACGCAGTATTTT; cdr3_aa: CATSRDQADTQYF
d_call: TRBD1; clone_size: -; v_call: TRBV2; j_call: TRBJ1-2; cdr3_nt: TGTGCCAGCACCACAGGGGGCAGCCTTAACTATGGCTACACCTTC; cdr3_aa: CASTTGGSLNYGYTF
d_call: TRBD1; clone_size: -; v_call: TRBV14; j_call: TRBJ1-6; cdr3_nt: TGTGCCAGCAGCCGAATTGGACAGGGAGATTCACCCCTCCACTTT; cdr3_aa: CASSRIGQGDSPLHF
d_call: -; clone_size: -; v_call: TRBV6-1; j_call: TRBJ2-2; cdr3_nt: TGTGCCAGCAGTAGGCCGGGACTCCTGGATGTGGGGCCCGGGGAGCTGTTTTTT; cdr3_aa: CASSRPGLLDVGPGELFF
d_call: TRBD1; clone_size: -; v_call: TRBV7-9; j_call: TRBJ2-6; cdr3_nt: TGTGCCAGCAGCTTAAAACTGACAGGGGCGTCCTCTGGGGCCAACGTCCTGACTTTC; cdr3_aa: CASSLKLTGASSGANVLTF
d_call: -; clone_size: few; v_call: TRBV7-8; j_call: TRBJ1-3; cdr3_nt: TGTGCCAGCAGCTTATTCAGGGCTGGAAACACCATATATTTT; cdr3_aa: CASSLFRAGNTIYF
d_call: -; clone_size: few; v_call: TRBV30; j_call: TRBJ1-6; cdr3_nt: TGTGCCTGGAGTGTAAGGGGACACCATAATTCACCCCTCCACTTT; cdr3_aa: CAWSVRGHHNSPLHF
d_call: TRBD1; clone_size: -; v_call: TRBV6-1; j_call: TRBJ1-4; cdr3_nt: TGTGCCAGCAGTGTGGGACAGGGGAGTGAAAAACTGTTTTTT; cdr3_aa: CASSVGQGSEKLFF
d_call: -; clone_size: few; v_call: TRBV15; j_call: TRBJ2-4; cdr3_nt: TGTGCCACCAGCACTAACCGTCGGAACATTCAGTACTTC; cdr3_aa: CATSTNRRNIQYF
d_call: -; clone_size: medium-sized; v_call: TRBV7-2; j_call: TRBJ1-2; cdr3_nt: TGTGCCAGCAGCTTAGTGGTCGGGCAGGGGAACTATGGCTACACCTTC; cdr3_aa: CASSLVVGQGNYGYTF
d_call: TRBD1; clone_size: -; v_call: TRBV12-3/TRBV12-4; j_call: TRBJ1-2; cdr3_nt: TGTGCCAGCAGCAGGACAGGGGCGGAATATGGCTACACCTTC; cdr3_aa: CASSRTGAEYGYTF
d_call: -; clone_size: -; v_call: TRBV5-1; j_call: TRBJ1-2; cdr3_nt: TGCGCCAGCAGCTTGGGCAGGAAGTACAACTATGGCTACACCTTC; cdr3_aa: CASSLGRKYNYGYTF
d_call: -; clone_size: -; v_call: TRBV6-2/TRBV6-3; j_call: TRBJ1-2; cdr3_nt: TGTGCCAGCAGAGGGACGGTCTATGGCTACACCTTC; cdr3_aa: CASRGTVYGYTF
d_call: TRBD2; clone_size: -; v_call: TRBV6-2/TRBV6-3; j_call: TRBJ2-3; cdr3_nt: TGTGCCAGCAGTAAAAGCGGGGGAGGGATGACAGATACGCAGTATTTT; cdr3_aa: CASSKSGGGMTDTQYF
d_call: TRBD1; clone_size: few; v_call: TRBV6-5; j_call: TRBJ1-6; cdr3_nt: TGTGCCAGCAGTTATTACAGCCGGACAGGGGGCGATTCACCCCTCCACTTT; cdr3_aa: CASSYYSRTGGDSPLHF
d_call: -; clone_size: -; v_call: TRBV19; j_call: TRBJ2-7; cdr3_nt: TGTGCCAGTAGTATCTCCATGACCCGGCGCGAGCAGTACTTC; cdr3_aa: CASSISMTRREQYF
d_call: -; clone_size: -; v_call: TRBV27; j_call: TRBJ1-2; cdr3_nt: TGTGCCAGCAGGGACTGGAACTATGGCTACACCTTC; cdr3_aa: CASRDWNYGYTF
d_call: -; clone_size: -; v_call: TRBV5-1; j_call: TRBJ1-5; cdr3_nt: TGCGCCAGCAGTGGGGGGCCCCAGCATTTT; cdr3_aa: CASSGGPQHF
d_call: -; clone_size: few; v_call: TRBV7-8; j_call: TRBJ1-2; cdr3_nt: TGTGCCAGCAGCTTAGGGGGTTATGGCTACACCTTC; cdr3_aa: CASSLGGYGYTF
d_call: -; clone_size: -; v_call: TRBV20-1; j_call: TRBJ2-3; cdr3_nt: TGCAGTGCTAGAGATCCGACGGCAGATACGCAGTATTTT; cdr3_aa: CSARDPTADTQYF
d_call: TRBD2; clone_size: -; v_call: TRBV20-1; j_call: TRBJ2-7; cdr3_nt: TGCAGTGCTGAAGGGTCTAGCGGATATTACGAGCAGTACTTC; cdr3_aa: CSAEGSSGYYEQYF
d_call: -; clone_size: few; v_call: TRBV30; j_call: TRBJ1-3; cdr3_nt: TGTGCCTGGGCAGCTTCGAGCTCTGGAAACACCATATATTTT; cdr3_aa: CAWAASSSGNTIYF
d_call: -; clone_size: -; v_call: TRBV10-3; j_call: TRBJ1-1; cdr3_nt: TGTGCCATCAGACCTTGGGGGGTTAACACTGAAGCTTTCTTT; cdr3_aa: CAIRPWGVNTEAFF
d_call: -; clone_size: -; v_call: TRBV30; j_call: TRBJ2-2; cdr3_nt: TGTGCCAGAGGACGGATGAACACCAGGGAGCCGTTTTTT; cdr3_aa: CARGRMNTREPFF
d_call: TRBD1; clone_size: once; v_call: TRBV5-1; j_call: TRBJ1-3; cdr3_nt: TGCGCCAGCAGCCCCTCGACAGGGAGCCCCTCGGGAAACACCATATATTTT; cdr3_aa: CASSPSTGSPSGNTIYF
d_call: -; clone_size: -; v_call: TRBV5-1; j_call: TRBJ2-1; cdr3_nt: TGCGCCAGCAGCTTGAGCACAGTACCCAATGAGCAGTTCTTC; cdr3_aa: CASSLSTVPNEQFF
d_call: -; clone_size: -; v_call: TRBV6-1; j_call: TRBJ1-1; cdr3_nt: TGTGCCAGCAGTGAGGCTCAGATAAACACTGAAGCTTTCTTT; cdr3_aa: CASSEAQINTEAFF
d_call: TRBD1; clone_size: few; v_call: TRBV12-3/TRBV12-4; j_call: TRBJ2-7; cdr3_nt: TGTGCCAGCAGCCCGGGACAGGGGGCAAGGGAGCAGTACTTC; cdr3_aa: CASSPGQGAREQYF
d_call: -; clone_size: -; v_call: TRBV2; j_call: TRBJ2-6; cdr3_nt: TGTGCCAGCTCCAGGGTCTCCGGGGCCAACGTCCTGACTTTC; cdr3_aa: CASSRVSGANVLTF
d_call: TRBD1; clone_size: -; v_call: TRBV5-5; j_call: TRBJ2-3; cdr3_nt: TGTGCCAGCAGCCCGATACAGGGGTGGACAGATACGCAGTATTTT; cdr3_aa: CASSPIQGWTDTQYF
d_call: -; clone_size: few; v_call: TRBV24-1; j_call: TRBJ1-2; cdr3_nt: TGTGCCACCAGCGTGGGGCAGAGCTATGGCTACACCTTC; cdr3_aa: CATSVGQSYGYTF
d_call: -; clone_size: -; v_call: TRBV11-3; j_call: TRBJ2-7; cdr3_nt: TGTGCCAGCAGCCCTGACGGGAACTACGAGCAGTACTTC; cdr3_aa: CASSPDGNYEQYF
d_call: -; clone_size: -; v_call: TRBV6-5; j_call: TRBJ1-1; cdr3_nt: TGTGCCAGCAGTTACAGGGAAAGGGGCACTGAAGCTTTCTTT; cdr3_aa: CASSYRERGTEAFF
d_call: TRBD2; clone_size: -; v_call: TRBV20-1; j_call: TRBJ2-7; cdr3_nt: TGCAGTGCTAGAGGGACTAGCGGGGGGCAGAGCTCCTACGAGCAGTACTTC; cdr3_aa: CSARGTSGGQSSYEQYF
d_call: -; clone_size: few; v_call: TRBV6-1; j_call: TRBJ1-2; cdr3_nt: TGTGCCAGCAGTCCTATGAACAGGGAACGTGGCTACACCTTC; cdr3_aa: CASSPMNRERGYTF
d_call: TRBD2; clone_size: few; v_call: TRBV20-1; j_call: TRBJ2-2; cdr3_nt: TGCAGTGCTAGAGTACCTAGCGGGGTGGGCACCGGGGAGCTGTTTTTT; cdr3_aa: CSARVPSGVGTGELFF
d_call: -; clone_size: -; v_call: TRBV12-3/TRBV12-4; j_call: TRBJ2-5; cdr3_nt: TGTGCCAGCACCCGAGGGGTGGGGGGCCTGGGGGAGACCCAGTACTTC; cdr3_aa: CASTRGVGGLGETQYF
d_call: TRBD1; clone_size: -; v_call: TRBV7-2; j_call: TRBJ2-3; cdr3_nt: TGTGCCAGCAGCTTAGCGGGACAGGGGGAAGATACGCAGTATTTT; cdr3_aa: CASSLAGQGEDTQYF
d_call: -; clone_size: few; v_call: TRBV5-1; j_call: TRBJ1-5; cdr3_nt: TGCGCCAGCAGCCCCGATGGACAGCCCCAGCATTTT; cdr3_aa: CASSPDGQPQHF
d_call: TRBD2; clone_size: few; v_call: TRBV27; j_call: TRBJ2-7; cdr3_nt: TGTGCCAGCAGTTTATTTCGGGGGGTCGAGCAGTACTTC; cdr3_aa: CASSLFRGVEQYF
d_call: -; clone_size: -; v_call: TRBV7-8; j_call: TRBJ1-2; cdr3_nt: TGTGCCAGCAGCTTATCCCAGGGGTCTGGCTACACCTTC; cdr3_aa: CASSLSQGSGYTF
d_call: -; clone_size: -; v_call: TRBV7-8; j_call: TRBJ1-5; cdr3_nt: TGTGCCAGCAGCTTAGGTCCGACACGTTATAGCAATCAGCCCCAGCATTTT; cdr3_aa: CASSLGPTRYSNQPQHF
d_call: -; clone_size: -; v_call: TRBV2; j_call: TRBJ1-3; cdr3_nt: TGTGCCAGCAGTTCATCAGGCTCTGGAAACACCATATATTTT; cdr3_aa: CASSSSGSGNTIYF
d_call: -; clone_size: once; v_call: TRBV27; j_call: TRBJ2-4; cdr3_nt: TGTGCCAGCAGTTTAATGGCCAAAAACATTCAGTACTTC; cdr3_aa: CASSLMAKNIQYF
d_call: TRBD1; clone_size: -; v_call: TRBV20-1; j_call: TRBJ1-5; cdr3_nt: TGCAGTGCTAGAGCGGAACAGGGGGCCGGACAGCCCCAGCATTTT; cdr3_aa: CSARAEQGAGQPQHF
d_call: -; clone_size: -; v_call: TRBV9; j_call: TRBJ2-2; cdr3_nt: TGTGCCAGCAGCGTAGTTGACAACACCGGGGAGCTGTTTTTT; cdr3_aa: CASSVVDNTGELFF